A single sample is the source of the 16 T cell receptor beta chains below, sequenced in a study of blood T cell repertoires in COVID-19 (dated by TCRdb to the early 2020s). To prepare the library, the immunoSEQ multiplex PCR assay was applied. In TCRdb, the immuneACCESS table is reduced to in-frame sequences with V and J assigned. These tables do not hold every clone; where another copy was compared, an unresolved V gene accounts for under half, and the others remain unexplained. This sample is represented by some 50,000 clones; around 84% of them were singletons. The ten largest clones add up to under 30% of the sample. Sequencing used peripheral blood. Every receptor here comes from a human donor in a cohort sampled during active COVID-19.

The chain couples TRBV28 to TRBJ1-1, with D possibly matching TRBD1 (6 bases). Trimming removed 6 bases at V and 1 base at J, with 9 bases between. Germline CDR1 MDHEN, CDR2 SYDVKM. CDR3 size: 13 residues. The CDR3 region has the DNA TGTGCCAGCAGAGAGGGACAGAACACTGAAGCTTTCTTT. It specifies CASREGQNTEAFF.

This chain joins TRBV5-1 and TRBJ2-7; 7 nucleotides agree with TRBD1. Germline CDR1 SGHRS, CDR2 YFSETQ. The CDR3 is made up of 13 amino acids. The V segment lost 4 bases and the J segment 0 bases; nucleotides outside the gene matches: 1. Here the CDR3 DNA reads TGCGCCAGCAGCGACAGGGTCTCCTACGAGCAGTACTTC. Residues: CASSDRVSYEQYF.

For the CDR3, the DNA is TGCGCCAGCAGCTTGGAATTGGGCAGGGGGAATGGCTACACCTTC. Its translation is CASSLELGRGNGYTF. The chain recombines TRBV5-1 with TRBJ1-2; 7 bases line up with TRBD1. The germline V gene encodes CDR1 SGHRS and CDR2 YFSETQ. Trimming removed 0 bases from V and 6 bases from J; junction bases left unmatched: 8. The CDR3 consists of 15 residues.

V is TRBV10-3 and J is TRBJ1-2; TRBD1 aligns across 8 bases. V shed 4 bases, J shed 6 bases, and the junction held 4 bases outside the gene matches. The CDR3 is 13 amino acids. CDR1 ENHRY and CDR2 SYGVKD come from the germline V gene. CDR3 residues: CAISAAGGNGYTF. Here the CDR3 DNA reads TGTGCCATCAGTGCAGCAGGGGGCAATGGCTACACCTTC.

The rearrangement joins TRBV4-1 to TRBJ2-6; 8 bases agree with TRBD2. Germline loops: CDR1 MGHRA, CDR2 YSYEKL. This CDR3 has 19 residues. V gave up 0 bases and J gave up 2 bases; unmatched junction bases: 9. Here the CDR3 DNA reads TGCGCCAGCAGCCAAGATATATCCTCGGGGGGGGCTGGGGCCAACGTCCTGACTTTC. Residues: CASSQDISSGGAGANVLTF.

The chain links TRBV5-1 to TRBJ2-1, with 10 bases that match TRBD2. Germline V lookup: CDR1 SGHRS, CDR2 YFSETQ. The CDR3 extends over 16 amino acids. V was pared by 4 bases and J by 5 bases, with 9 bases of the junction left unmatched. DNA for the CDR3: TGCGCCAGCAGCAGAAATCAGCGGGGGGGCGACAATGAGCAGTTCTTC. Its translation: CASSRNQRGGDNEQFF.

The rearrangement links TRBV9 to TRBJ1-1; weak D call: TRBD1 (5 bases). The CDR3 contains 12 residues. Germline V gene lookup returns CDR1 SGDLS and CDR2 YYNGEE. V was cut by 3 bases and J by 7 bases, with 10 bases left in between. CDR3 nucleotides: TGTGCCAGCAGCGCCCCGGGGGTTGAAGCTTTCTTT. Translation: CASSAPGVEAFF. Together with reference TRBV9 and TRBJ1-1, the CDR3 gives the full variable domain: DSGVTQTPKHLITATGQRVTLRCSPRSGDLSVYWYQQSLDQGLQFLIQYYNGEERAKGNILERFSAQQFPDLHSELNLSSLELGDSALYFCASSAPGVEAFFGQGTRLTVV.

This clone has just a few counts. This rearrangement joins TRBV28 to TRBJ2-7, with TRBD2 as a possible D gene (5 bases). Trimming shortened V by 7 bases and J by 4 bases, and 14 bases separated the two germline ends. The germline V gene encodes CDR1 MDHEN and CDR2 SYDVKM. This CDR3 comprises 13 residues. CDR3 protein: CASTKDSRYEQYF. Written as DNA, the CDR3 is TGTGCCAGCACCAAGGACTCCAGGTACGAGCAGTACTTC.

Here the CDR3 DNA reads TGTGCCAGCAGCAAGAGACAGGGGGGGCGAGATACGCAGTATTTT. This encodes CASSKRQGGRDTQYF. The J gene is TRBJ2-3, the V gene TRBV2; 9 positions match TRBD1. Trimming cost V 6 bases and J 5 bases; bases outside gene matches: 9. Looked up from germline, CDR1 is SNHLY and CDR2 is FYNNEI. The CDR3 has 15 residues.

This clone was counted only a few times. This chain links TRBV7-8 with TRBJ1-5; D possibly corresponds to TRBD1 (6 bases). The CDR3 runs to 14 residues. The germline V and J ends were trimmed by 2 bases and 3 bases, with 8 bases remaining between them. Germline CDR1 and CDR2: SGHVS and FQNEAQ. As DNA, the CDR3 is TGTGCCAGCAGCTTAACAGGGTCCAATCAGCCCCAGCATTTT. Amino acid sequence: CASSLTGSNQPQHF.

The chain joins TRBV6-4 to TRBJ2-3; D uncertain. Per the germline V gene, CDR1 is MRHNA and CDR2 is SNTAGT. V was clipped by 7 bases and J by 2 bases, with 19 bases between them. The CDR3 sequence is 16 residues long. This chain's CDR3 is CASTSVAQRYTDTQYF. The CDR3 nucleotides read TGTGCCAGCACTTCGGTGGCACAGAGATACACAGATACGCAGTATTTT.

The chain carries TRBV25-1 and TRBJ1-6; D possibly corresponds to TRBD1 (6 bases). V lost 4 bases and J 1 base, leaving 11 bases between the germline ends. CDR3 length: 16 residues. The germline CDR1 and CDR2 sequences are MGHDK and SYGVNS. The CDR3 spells CASSAKQGSYNSPLHF. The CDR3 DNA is TGTGCCAGCAGTGCGAAACAGGGATCCTATAATTCACCCCTCCACTTT.

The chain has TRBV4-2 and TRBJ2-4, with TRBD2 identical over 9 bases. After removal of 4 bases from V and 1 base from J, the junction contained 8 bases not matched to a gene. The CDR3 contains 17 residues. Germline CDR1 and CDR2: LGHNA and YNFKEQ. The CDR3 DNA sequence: TGTGCCAGCAGCCCACGAGCGGGAGGCGGGGCCAAAAACATTCAGTACTTC. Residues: CASSPRAGGGAKNIQYF.

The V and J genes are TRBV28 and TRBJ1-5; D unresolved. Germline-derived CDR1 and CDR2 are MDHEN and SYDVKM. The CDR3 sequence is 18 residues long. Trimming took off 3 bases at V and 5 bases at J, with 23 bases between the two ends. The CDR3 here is CASSFSRTRVPLHQPQHF. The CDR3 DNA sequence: TGTGCCAGCAGTTTCTCCCGGACTAGGGTACCCCTCCATCAGCCCCAGCATTTT.

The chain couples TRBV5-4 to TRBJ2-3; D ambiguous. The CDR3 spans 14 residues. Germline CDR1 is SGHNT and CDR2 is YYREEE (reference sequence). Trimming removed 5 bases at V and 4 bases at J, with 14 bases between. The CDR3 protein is CASRPHLSPDTQYF. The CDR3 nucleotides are TGTGCCAGCAGGCCACATTTGTCCCCAGATACGCAGTATTTT.

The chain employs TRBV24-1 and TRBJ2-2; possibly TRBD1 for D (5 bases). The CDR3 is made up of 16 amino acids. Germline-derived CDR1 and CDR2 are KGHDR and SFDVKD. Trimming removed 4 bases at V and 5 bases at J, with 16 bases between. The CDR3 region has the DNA TGTGCCACCAGTGACCGCCAGGGCTTGGGGACCGGGGAGCTGTTTTTT. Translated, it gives CATSDRQGLGTGELFF.